The present T cell receptor beta chain was sequenced within a study of control samples from healthy donors and cancer patients. Of note for this clone: The DNA is left out, because the CDR3 cannot be placed on it with certainty; the CDR3 is given as TCRdb lists it.

Clones were sequenced by immunoSEQ multiplex PCR, and TCRdb holds only the in-frame ones, with some missing. The sample has fewer than 200,000 clones, roughly 95% seen once; the top ten hold approximately 1%. With termini counted, the CDR3 has 15 amino acids. The sample comprised blood. The TCR was taken from a woman between 25 and 40 years old in good health. V gene TRBV21-1 combines with J gene TRBJ1-6; the DNA was not used to check the table's D call, TRBD1. TRBV21-1 is a documented pseudogene. This CDR3 reads CASGKVGRGNSPLHF.